Sequencing of this T cell receptor (beta chain) was carried out in a study of chemoradiotherapy in HPV16-positive cancers. Sequencing was performed with immunoSEQ multiplex PCR; in TCRdb, only in-frame clones are kept and a portion is missing. The sample yields 3,500 to 4,500 clones, approximately 72% seen once. Points from the study as a whole: During treatment, candidate HPV-specific clones and E7-related motifs expanded in tumor. HPV-responsive T-cell expansion during chemoradiotherapy was linked to improved recurrence-free survival in HPV16-positive patients.

In its sample, this clone was seen a few times. The antigen is unknown. This CDR3 spans 13 amino acids. Germline trimming cut 6 bases from V and 6 bases from J; bases unmatched to any gene: 6. Germline assignment: CDR1 MNHEY and CDR2 SMNVEV (reference sequence). Source: tumor tissue, taken from a patient who underwent chemoradiotherapy. The TCR was taken from a human donor with HPV-associated anogenital cancer. The chain is built from TRBV27 and TRBJ2-3; TRBD1 agrees at 7 bases. This chain's CDR3 is CASRPGGLDTQYF. In nucleotides, the CDR3 is TGTGCCAGCAGACCAGGGGGATTGGATACGCAGTATTTT.